These 8 T cell receptor beta chains were sequenced from one sample in a study of blood T cells in healthy people across ages. The authors ran a second PCR of about 6 to 11 cycles using a sample-barcoded 5' primer and a J-beta primer mix. TCRdb re-called the 5' RACE reads with MiXCR, one entry per CDR3 protein. The profile shows about 1.5 million distinct CDR3 sequences, roughly 43% of them singletons. The sample comprised blood. The receptors originated from a woman younger than 35 in good health.

The chain uses TRBV12-3 or TRBV12-4 and TRBJ2-7; tentatively, D is TRBD1 (6 bases). This CDR3 contains 15 residues. V lost 6 bases, J lost 0 bases, and 15 bases lay in between. The CDR3 here is CASSLRGHLSYEQYF. DNA of the CDR3: TGTGCCAGCAGCCTCAGGGGCCACCTCTCCTACGAGCAGTACTTC.

The chain carries TRBV11-2 and TRBJ2-3; TRBD1 aligns across 9 bases. CDR1 and CDR2 (germline): SGHAT, FQNNGV. Trimming at V came to 5 bases and at J to 3 bases, leaving 6 bases not matched to a gene. The CDR3 contains 15 residues. The CDR3 DNA reads TGTGCCAGCAGCGTAACAGGGGGCGGAACAGATACGCAGTATTTT. Translation: CASSVTGGGTDTQYF.

In this sample, this clonotype turned up a few times. The rearrangement joins TRBV21-1 to TRBJ2-3. TRBV21-1 corresponds to a pseudogene. The CDR3 is 15 residues long. The CDR3 bases are TGTGCCAGCAGCAAAGCAGAGGTCTGCACAGATACGCAGTATTTT. Amino acid sequence: CASSKAEVCTDTQYF.

This clonotype was seen a few times. The chain is built from TRBV7-9 and TRBJ2-2; no definite D call. V lost 2 bases and J lost 7, with 11 bases in between. The length of the CDR3 is 14 residues. CDR1 and CDR2 (germline): SEHNR, FQNEAQ (reference sequence). Here the CDR3 DNA reads TGTGCCAGCAGCTTACTGTCCGCCGGCGGGGAGCTGTTTTTT. Translating gives CASSLLSAGGELFF.

The chain couples TRBV28 to TRBJ1-6, with D possibly being TRBD1 (6 bases). Trimming took off 7 bases at V and 2 bases at J, with 18 bases between the two ends. Germline V gene lookup returns CDR1 MDHEN and CDR2 SYDVKM. This CDR3 spans 17 amino acids. Written as DNA, the CDR3 is TGTGCCAGCAAATCCGGGGGCAGGTTTCCCTATAATTCACCCCTCCACTTT. Translated: CASKSGGRFPYNSPLHF.

This chain links TRBV10-3 with TRBJ1-4, with 8 bases that match TRBD1. Germline CDR1 reads ENHRY; CDR2 reads SYGVKD. The length of the CDR3 is 14 residues. V was clipped by 2 bases and J by 7 bases; unmatched bases: 3. The CDR3 DNA follows: TGTGCCATCAGTGAGGGACAGGGAGGTGAAAAACTGTTTTTT. Its translation is CAISEGQGGEKLFF.

In this sample, this clonotype turned up a few times. The chain is built from TRBV12-3 or TRBV12-4 and TRBJ2-5; 7 bases are shared with TRBD1. This CDR3 contains 15 residues. The ends lost 1 base at V and 11 bases at J; junction bases unmatched: 13. The chain's CDR3 is CASSLVGDRAYEQYF. The DNA of the CDR3 is TGTGCCAGCAGTTTAGTGGGGGACAGAGCATATGAGCAGTACTTC.

In this sample, this clonotype turned up a few times. The rearrangement joins TRBV6-5 to TRBJ1-1; D remains ambiguous. The CDR3 covers 15 residues. Deletions cut 0 bases from V and 5 bases from J, with 13 bases between. Germline CDR1 reads MNHEY; CDR2 reads SVGAGI. CDR3 sequence reads: CASSYSTRAVTEAFF. CDR3 DNA sequence: TGTGCCAGCAGTTACTCGACCCGGGCGGTTACTGAAGCTTTCTTT.